This TCR beta chain derives from a study of shared clonotypes between healthy human individuals (dated by TCRdb to 2018 to 2020). Turning to the overall study: The cohort comprised two women and three men aged 18 to 49 years. Per donor, three plates each were used for CD4 naive and CD4 memory, two for CD8 naive, and one for CD8 memory. To increase sequencing depth and limit assay-specific biases, different laboratories used diverse techniques to prepare libraries and sequence TCR repertoires. To estimate repertoire size and how much clonotype sharing occurs between individuals, the study deeply sequenced the blood TCR repertoires of five healthy adults. Each donor's leukapheresis produced roughly between roughly 0.85 and 9 billion PBMCs.

As to this clone: Its cognate antigen has yet to be identified. It has no much larger one-base neighbor in the sample; base qualities were not kept.

Broad study findings and their caveats: Incomplete sequencing was indicated by rarefaction of sorted-subset datasets, despite the large sequencing depth. Sharing across a few donors was observed for approximately 5% of naive CD4, over 3% of naive CD8, about 2.3% of memory CD4, and over 0.3% of memory CD8 clonotypes. Higher generation probabilities were observed for clonotypes shared by all four sorted-subset donors than for non-shared clonotypes. Sampling was restricted to blood, and TCR repertoires in tissue are likely to differ from TCR repertoires in blood. Based on pairwise subsampling, the degree of clonotype sharing among donors was expected to be affected by sequencing depth. Naive subsets generally had larger estimated clonotype richness than memory subsets did. The genetic and exposure-history diversity represented was limited by the small number of donors.

CD8 naive samples consisted of CD45RO-negative cells that were positively selected for CCR7, yielding a CD45RA+CCR7+ population without TemRA cells. The donors were healthy, HIV-negative adults with no recently reported acute infections or vaccinations. Every donor was a Caucasian adult residing in Nashville, Tennessee, USA. After blood collection by leukapheresis, PBMCs were isolated using Ficoll-Histopaque density gradient centrifugation and then cryopreserved in the vapor phase of liquid nitrogen. Analytical flow cytometry was used to check the purity and quantity of every magnetically sorted T cell population. Genomic DNA was isolated from each sorted fraction and quantified by UV absorbance on a Nanodrop 2000c. CDR1 and CDR2, per the germline V gene, are SGHTA and FQGTGA. V is pruned by 6 bases and J by 7 bases, leaving 6 bases of the junction without a gene match. The CDR3, cysteine through phenylalanine, is 14 amino acids long. Just the 42-base CDR3 DNA is kept, in frame starting at base 1.

Using the deep immunoSEQ assay, TCR CDR3 regions were amplified from genomic DNA by multiplex PCR. Extracted genomic DNA from each cell subset was spread evenly across all wells of several immunoSEQ 96-well plates, with each plate serving as a replicate. Each replicate PCR for sorted subsets received 200 ng genomic DNA, equal to roughly 30,000 T cell genomes. The purified libraries were quantified using a Qubit 3.0 fluorometer, sized with a Bioanalyzer 2100, and then quantified again using the KAPA Library Quantification kit. Every immunoSEQ 96-well plate was sequenced on a separate single-read 150-cycle Illumina NextSeq 550 flow cell. Per the original workflow: Because only junctional sequences without quality scores were contained in the immunoSEQ output, filtering matching that applied to full-length reads could not be performed. Sequences were annotated with PyIR, a Python wrapper for IgBLAST v1.9, and V/J genes and CDR3 were assigned using IMGT germline references. Reads were removed for weak V/J assignments (E-value above 1e-6), missing CDR3, stop codons, out-of-frame junctions, or ambiguous translated residues. A V3J clonotype was defined by an identical inferred V gene, J gene, and CDR3 amino acid sequence. Percentage overlap between repertoires was calculated by dividing the number of shared unique clonotypes by the size of the smaller repertoire. RTK rarefaction, the Chao1 estimator, and Recon v2.1 estimates of unobserved clonotypes were used to assess repertoire richness. Generation probabilities for all TCRbeta clonotypes obtained by the gDNA method from a handful of donors were computed using OLGA. TCRdb provides this immuneACCESS table in a form limited to in-frame rearrangements. Some clones are lacking; in checked studies, under half of them reflect an unresolved V gene, and why the rest are absent is not known. V and J calls and clone size are those listed in that table; D and trimming were worked out from the DNA. Present in this sample are roughly 2,000,000 clones, about 94% of which were seen just once. The ten largest clones represent 1.5% to 2% of the sample.

The clonotype comes from a man between 18 and 35 years old in good health. Some clones in this sample may be carry-over from other donors' samples. The V and J genes are TRBV7-3 and TRBJ2-1, with 10 middle bases fitting TRBD2. Sequenced sample: naive CD8+ T cells from PBMCs. Taken with the paper, the label for cell subset or site translates to: CD45RA+CCR7+. In nucleotides, the sequence is TGTGCCAGCAGTGACCCGGGACTAGCGAATGAGCAGTTCTTC. Its translation is CASSDPGLANEQFF. The reference TRBV7-3 and TRBJ2-1 proteins fill in what lies around the CDR3, so the full variable domain reads GAGVSQTPSNKVTEKGKYVELRCDPISGHTALYWYRQSLGQGPEFLIYFQGTGAADDSGLPNDRFFAVRPEGSVSTLKIQRTERGDSAVYLCASSDPGLANEQFFGPGTRLTVL.